The clone carrying this T cell receptor beta chain has only one observation. Germline CDR1 and CDR2: SGHRS and YFSETQ. Trimming removed 2 bases at V and 6 bases at J, with 21 bases between. This CDR3 is built from 17 residues. The data are from a study of control samples from healthy donors and cancer patients. Generated by immunoSEQ multiplex PCR, the TCRdb table keeps only in-frame clones and is missing some. The repertoire holds tens of thousands of clones, with 93% as singletons. Sequencing was carried out using PBMCs. This clonotype was sampled from a woman aged 40 to 55 with lung cancer. The chain combines TRBV5-1 with TRBJ1-5; TRBD1 might be the D (6 bases). The CDR3 nucleotides read TGCGCCAGCAGCTTAAACCCGGGCACAGGGCTTGGTCAGCCCCAGCATTTT. It is translated as CASSLNPGTGLGQPQHF.